This TCR beta chain was obtained from a study of shared clonotypes between healthy human individuals. Study-wide background: Serving as donors were a couple of women and a few men, whose ages spanned 18 to 49. Whole-study findings and limits: Inspection by rarefaction showed sorted-subset sequencing to be incomplete despite large depth. Only a few donors were included, so the genetic and exposure-history diversity represented was limited.

Germline-derived CDR1 and CDR2 are SGHTS and YDEGEE. The length of the CDR3 is 12 residues. The ends were cut back, 5 bases at V and 6 bases at J, with 12 bases in the middle. Naive CD8 populations comprised CD45RO-negative cells positively selected for CCR7, excluding terminally differentiated effector memory CD45RA+ cells. Nashville, Tennessee was home to all donors, who were Caucasian adults. Notes on this clone: What it recognizes is unknown.

Assay: immunoSEQ multiplex PCR; the TCRdb copy retains only in-frame clones and omits some. The sample lists hundreds of thousands of clones, approximately 96% occurring once. V usage is TRBV5-8 and J usage is TRBJ2-7; perhaps TRBD2 as D (5 bases). The sequenced sample consisted of naive CD8+ T cells sorted from blood. The clonotype comes from a woman between 25 and 40 years old in good health. The CDR3: CASSLAVPEQYF. CDR3 DNA: TGTGCCAGCAGTCTAGCCGTTCCCGAGCAGTACTTC.